What follows are 13 T cell receptor beta chains derived from one specimen sequenced in a study of blood T cell repertoires in COVID-19. TCRdb's copy holds only in-frame clones and misses some; the assay was immunoSEQ multiplex PCR. The data show around 24,000 clones, around 90% seen once. Material: peripheral blood. The receptors originated from a man in his 70s with acute or convalescent COVID-19.

The chain employs TRBV5-6 and TRBJ2-7, with 7 positions matching TRBD1. The CDR3 totals 14 residues. V lost 6 bases and J lost 1; bases outside the gene matches: 7. CDR1 is SGHDT, CDR2 YYEEEE, per germline. The CDR3 nucleotides are TGTGCCAGCAAGCTTGGGGACAGTTCCTACGAGCAGTACTTC. Encoded protein: CASKLGDSSYEQYF.

This chain joins TRBV11-2 and TRBJ2-3; 8 bases align to TRBD2. Germline V CDR1 and CDR2: SGHAT, FQNNGV. The CDR3 length is 18 residues. J gave up 0 bases and V 0 bases, and 8 bases lay outside the gene matches. CDR3 coding DNA: TGTGCCAGCAGCTTAGAAGGGCGAACTAGCGGTAGCACAGATACGCAGTATTTT. Residues: CASSLEGRTSGSTDTQYF. Full variable domain (missing parts from reference TRBV11-2 and TRBJ2-3): EAGVAQSPRYKIIEKRQSVAFWCNPISGHATLYWYQQILGQGPKLLIQFQNNGVVDDSQLPKDRFSAERLKGVDSTLKIQPAKLEDSAVYLCASSLEGRTSGSTDTQYFGPGTRLTVL.

The V and J genes are TRBV18 and TRBJ2-2; D may be TRBD1 (6 bases). Deletions cut 5 bases from V and 5 bases from J, with 6 bases between. This CDR3 has 12 residues. Germline lookup yields CDR1 KGHSH and CDR2 LQKENI. CDR3 sequence (DNA): TGTGCCAGCTCAAGGGGGACCGGGGAGCTGTTTTTT. Its translation: CASSRGTGELFF. Combining the CDR3 with reference TRBV18 and TRBJ2-2 gives the whole variable domain NAGVMQNPRHLVRRRGQEARLRCSPMKGHSHVYWYRQLPEEGLKFMVYLQKENIIDESGMPKERFSAEFPKEGPSILRIQQVVRGDSAAYFCASSRGTGELFFGEGSRLTVL.

The genes are TRBV7-3 and TRBJ1-1, with D tentatively TRBD1 (6 bases). CDR1 SGHTA and CDR2 FQGTGA come from the germline V gene. The ends were cut back, 6 bases at V and 4 bases at J, with 12 bases in the middle. The CDR3 is 13 amino acids. CDR3 loop: CASRPTGSTEAFF. In DNA, the CDR3 is TGTGCCAGCAGGCCTACAGGGAGCACTGAAGCTTTCTTT.

The V and J genes are TRBV7-9 and TRBJ1-2; 9 nucleotides line up with TRBD1. CDR3 size: 15 residues. With 5 bases clipped from V and 0 bases from J, the junction kept 4 bases outside the gene matches. The germline V gene has CDR1 SEHNR and CDR2 FQNEAQ (reference sequence). Here the CDR3 reads CASSGGQGPNYGYTF. The CDR3 region has the DNA TGTGCCAGCAGCGGGGGACAGGGCCCTAACTATGGCTACACCTTC.

The chain links TRBV4-1 to TRBJ2-7, with 7 bases aligning to TRBD2. Germline CDR1 reads MGHRA; CDR2 reads YSYEKL. CDR3 size: 15 residues. Losses at the gene ends were 0 bases for V and 8 bases for J; bases not matched to a gene: 10. CDR3 nucleotides: TGCGCCAGCAGCCAAGAAGCGGGGAGCAGCGACAAGCAGTACTTC. Encoded protein: CASSQEAGSSDKQYF.

The rearrangement uses TRBV28 and TRBJ1-2; 7 nucleotides line up with TRBD1. Germline V lookup: CDR1 MDHEN, CDR2 SYDVKM. V was clipped by 5 bases and J by 5 bases; unmatched bases: 11. The CDR3 is 15 residues long. CDR3 nucleotide sequence: TGTGCCAGCAGTACCCCCGGGACAGCACCTTATGGCTACACCTTC. It specifies CASSTPGTAPYGYTF.

The chain has TRBV6-4 and TRBJ1-6, with 8 bases matching TRBD1. Unmatched junction bases numbered 11, after V lost 3 bases and J lost 7 bases. There are 17 residues in the CDR3. Germline V gives CDR1 MRHNA, CDR2 SNTAGT. The CDR3 region has the DNA TGTGCCAGCAGTGAAGCCCCAGGGGGCCCGGGGAATTCACCCCTCCACTTT. It specifies CASSEAPGGPGNSPLHF.

The V and J genes are TRBV7-9 and TRBJ2-2; D might be TRBD2 (6 bases). The CDR3 has 14 amino acids. V was trimmed by 5 bases and J by 2 bases, leaving 9 bases between them. CDR1 is SEHNR, CDR2 FQNEAQ, per germline (reference sequence). The CDR3 DNA is TGTGCCAGCAGCCGACTAGGCAACACCGGGGAGCTGTTTTTT. Protein: CASSRLGNTGELFF.

The J gene is TRBJ2-1, the V gene TRBV30; 8 nucleotides line up with TRBD2. Germline assignment: CDR1 GTSNPN and CDR2 SVGIG (reference sequence). The CDR3 is made up of 15 amino acids. Losses at the gene ends were 0 bases for V and 2 bases for J; bases not matched to a gene: 3. In DNA, the CDR3 is TGTGCCTGGAGTGTACGGGAGGGAGCCTACAATGAGCAGTTCTTC. This gives the protein CAWSVREGAYNEQFF.

This chain joins TRBV18 and TRBJ1-1, with a possible D match to TRBD1 (6 bases). The CDR3 covers 12 residues. Germline V CDR1 and CDR2: KGHSH, LQKENI. V shed 4 bases and J shed 5 bases, with 8 bases lying between them. The CDR3, as DNA: TGTGCCAGCTCACGGCAGGGGACTGAAGCTTTCTTT. Translating gives CASSRQGTEAFF.

The chain recombines TRBV6-2 or TRBV6-3 with TRBJ2-7, with TRBD2 as a possible D gene (5 bases). The CDR3 sequence is 15 residues long. Germline assignment: CDR1 MNHEY and CDR2 SVGEGT. V was cut by 5 bases and J by 2 bases, with 16 bases left in between. CDR3 in amino acids: CASSKGLYSTYEQYF. Written as DNA, the CDR3 is TGTGCCAGCAGTAAAGGACTCTATTCTACCTACGAGCAGTACTTC.

The rearrangement links TRBV5-1 to TRBJ2-1; TRBD2 matches at 14 bases. This CDR3 is 16 amino acids long. V shed 9 bases and J 7 bases; nucleotides not matched to a gene: 12. CDR1 SGHRS and CDR2 YFSETQ come from the germline V gene. CDR3 sequence reads: CATKTSGRAFDNEQFF. The CDR3 nucleotides read TGCGCCACGAAGACTAGCGGGAGGGCCTTCGATAATGAGCAGTTCTTC.